The table lists the clone carrying this T cell receptor (beta chain) with a few counts. Its antigen remains unknown. The source of the sample is a study of T cell repertoires in cytomegalovirus infection. CDR1 is SGHVS, CDR2 FQNEAQ, per germline. Trimming removed 1 base at V and 5 bases at J, with 17 bases between. CDR3 size: 16 residues. TCRdb analysed the reads with MiXCR anew, one entry per CDR3 protein. The repertoire holds 55,000 to 70,000 distinct CDR3 sequences, with 20% to 25% as singletons. The sequence came from a human donor in good health (CMV status not recorded). Some clones in this sample may be carry-over from other donors' samples. The rearrangement joins TRBV7-8 to TRBJ1-2; D unclear. Source material: PBMCs, sequenced either directly or after in vitro stimulation (not recorded which). CDR3 sequence reads: CASSLGVQGMGYGYTF. The CDR3 DNA reads as TGTGCCAGCAGCTTAGGGGTCCAAGGAATGGGGTATGGCTACACCTTC.